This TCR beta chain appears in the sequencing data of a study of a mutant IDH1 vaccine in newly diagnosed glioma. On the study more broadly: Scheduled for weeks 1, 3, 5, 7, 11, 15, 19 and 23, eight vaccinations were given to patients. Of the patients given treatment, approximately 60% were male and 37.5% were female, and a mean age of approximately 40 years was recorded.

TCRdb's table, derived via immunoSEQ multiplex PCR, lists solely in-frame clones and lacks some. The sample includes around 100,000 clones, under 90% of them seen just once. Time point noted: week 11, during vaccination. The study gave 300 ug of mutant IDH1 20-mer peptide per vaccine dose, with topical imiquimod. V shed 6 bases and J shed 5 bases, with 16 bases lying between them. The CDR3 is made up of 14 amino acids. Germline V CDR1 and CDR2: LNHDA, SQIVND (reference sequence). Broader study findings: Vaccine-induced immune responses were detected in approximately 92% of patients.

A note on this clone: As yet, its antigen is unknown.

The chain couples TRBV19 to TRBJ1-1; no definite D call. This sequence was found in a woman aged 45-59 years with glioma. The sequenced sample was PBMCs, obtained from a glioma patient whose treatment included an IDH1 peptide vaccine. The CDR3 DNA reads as TGTGCCAGTAGCGACACGGGAGGAATTACTGAAGCTTTCTTT. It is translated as CASSDTGGITEAFF.